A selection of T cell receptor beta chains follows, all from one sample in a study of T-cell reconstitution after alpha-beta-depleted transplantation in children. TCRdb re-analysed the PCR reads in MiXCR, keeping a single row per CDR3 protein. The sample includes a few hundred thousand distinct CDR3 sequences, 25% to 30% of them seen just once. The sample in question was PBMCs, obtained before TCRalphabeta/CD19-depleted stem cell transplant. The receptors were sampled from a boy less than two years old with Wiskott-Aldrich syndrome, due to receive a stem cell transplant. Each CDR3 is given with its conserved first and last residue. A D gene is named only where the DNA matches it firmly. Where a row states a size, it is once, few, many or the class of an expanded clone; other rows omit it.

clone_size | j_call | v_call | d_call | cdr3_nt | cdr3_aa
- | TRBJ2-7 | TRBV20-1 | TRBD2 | TGCAGTGCCAAATATAGCGGGGGTTCCTACGAGCAGTACTTC | CSAKYSGGSYEQYF
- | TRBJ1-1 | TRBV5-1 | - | TGCGCCAGCAGCTTGAGTAGAAGTAACACTGAAGCTTTCTTT | CASSLSRSNTEAFF
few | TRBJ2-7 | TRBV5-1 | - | TGCGCCAGCAGCTTGGTACCGGGAACCTCCTACGAGCAGTACTTC | CASSLVPGTSYEQYF
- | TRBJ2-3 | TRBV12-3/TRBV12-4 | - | TGTGCCAGCAGTTTCTTAGGGAGCACGGATACGCAGTATTTT | CASSFLGSTDTQYF
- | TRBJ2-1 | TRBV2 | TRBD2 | TGTGCCAGCTCCGAACTAGCGGCCTTCGGTGAGCAGTTCTTC | CASSELAAFGEQFF
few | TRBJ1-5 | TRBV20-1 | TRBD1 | TGCAGTGCCGCGACAGGGGACGGTCAGCCCCAGCATTTT | CSAATGDGQPQHF
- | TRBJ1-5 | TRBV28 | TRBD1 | TGTGCCAGCAAGGGACAGGCTTTCGGCAATCAGCCCCAGCATTTT | CASKGQAFGNQPQHF
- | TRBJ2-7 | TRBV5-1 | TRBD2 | TGCGCCAGCAGCTTAACGGCAGCGGGATACGAGCAGTACTTC | CASSLTAAGYEQYF
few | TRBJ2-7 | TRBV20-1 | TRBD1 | TGCAGTGCTAGAGTCGCCGGGACAGGGACCTACGAGCAGTACTTC | CSARVAGTGTYEQYF
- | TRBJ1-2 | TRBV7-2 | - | TGTGCCAGCACCCGGCAGGGGAAAGGCTACACCTTC | CASTRQGKGYTF
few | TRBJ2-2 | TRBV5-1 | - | TGCGCCAGCAGCTTGGAATCTCAGGGGATCGCCGGGGAGCTGTTTTTT | CASSLESQGIAGELFF
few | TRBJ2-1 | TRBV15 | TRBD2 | TGTGCCACCAGCATTCTAGCGGGAGGGAATGAGCAGTTCTTC | CATSILAGGNEQFF
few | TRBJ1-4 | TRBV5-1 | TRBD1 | TGCGCCAGCAGCTTGGGGAAAGGAGGACAGGGATCGGAAAAACTGTTTTTT | CASSLGKGGQGSEKLFF
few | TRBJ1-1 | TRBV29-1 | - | TGCAGCGTCGCCGGGGTCATGAACACTGAAGCTTTCTTT | CSVAGVMNTEAFF
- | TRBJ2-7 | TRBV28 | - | TGTGCCAGCAGTTTATCCCTGGCCCTCTACGAGCAGTACTTC | CASSLSLALYEQYF
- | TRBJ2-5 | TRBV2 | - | TGTGCCAGCAGTGAATTAGAGACCCAGTACTTC | CASSELETQYF
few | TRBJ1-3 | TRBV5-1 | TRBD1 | TGCGCCAGCAGCTTAGTGGGGACAGCTAACTCTGGAAACACCATATATTTT | CASSLVGTANSGNTIYF
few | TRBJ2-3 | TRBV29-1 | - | TGCAGCTCTGGGGGCGGGAGTAACACAGATACGCAGTATTTT | CSSGGGSNTDTQYF
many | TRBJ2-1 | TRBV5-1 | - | TGCGCCAGCAGCTTGGTCTCTAGCTCCTACAATGAGCAGTTCTTC | CASSLVSSSYNEQFF
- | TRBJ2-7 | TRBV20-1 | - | TGCAGTGCCCCTCCCGGGGATTACTACGAGCAGTACTTC | CSAPPGDYYEQYF
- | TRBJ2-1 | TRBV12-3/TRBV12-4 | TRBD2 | TGTGCCAGCAGTTTAGCCTTACTAGCGACAAACTACAATGAGCAGTTCTTC | CASSLALLATNYNEQFF
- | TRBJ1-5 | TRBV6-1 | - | TGTGCCAGCAGTGCTGGGGGGGCCAATCAGCCCCAGCATTTT | CASSAGGANQPQHF
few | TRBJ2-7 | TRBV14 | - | TGTGCCAGCAGCCAAGGTGAGGACCTGGACGAGCAGTACTTC | CASSQGEDLDEQYF
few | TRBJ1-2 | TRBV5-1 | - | TGCGCCAGCAGGGAGGCTGCCAGGGGACACTATGGCTACACCTTC | CASREAARGHYGYTF
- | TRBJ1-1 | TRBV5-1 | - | TGCGCCAGCAGCTTCCGGGGGCCGAACACTGAAGCTTTCTTT | CASSFRGPNTEAFF
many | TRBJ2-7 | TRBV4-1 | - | TGCGCCAGCAGCCAAGTCGGGAGCTCCTACGAGCAGTACTTC | CASSQVGSSYEQYF
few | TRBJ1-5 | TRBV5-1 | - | TGCGCCAGCAGCTTGGGAGGGCAGCAGCCCCAGCATTTT | CASSLGGQQPQHF
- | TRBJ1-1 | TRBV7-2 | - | TGTGCCAGCAGCCTACCGGGTCGGGCGGCTTTCTTT | CASSLPGRAAFF
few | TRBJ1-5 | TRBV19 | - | TGTGCCATTAGTAGTGGACGGGCCGGTCAGCCCCAGCATTTT | CAISSGRAGQPQHF
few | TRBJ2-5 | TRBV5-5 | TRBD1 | TGTGCCAGCAGCTCACAGGGGTTGGAGACCCAGTACTTC | CASSSQGLETQYF
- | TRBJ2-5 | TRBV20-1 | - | TGCAGTGCTAGAGATCCGGGAGTCCGAGAGACCCAGTACTTC | CSARDPGVRETQYF
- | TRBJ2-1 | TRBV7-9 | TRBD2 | TGTGCCAGCAGTCCTAGCGGGAGTTCGTTCGGTGAGCAGTTCTTC | CASSPSGSSFGEQFF
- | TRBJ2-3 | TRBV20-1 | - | TGCAGTGCTGGATCAGGGCGGGGTACGCAGTATTTT | CSAGSGRGTQYF
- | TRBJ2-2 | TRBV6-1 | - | TGTGCCAGCAGTGCAAGGGGGCGGGGCGCCTACACCGGGGAGCTGTTTTTT | CASSARGRGAYTGELFF
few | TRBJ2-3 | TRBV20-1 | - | TGCAGTGCTAGATCAATCTATCATGCCCTCACAGATACGCAGTATTTT | CSARSIYHALTDTQYF
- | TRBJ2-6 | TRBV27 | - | TGTGCCAGCAGCGGGGGCCTCAGCTCTGGGGCCAACGTCCTGACTTTC | CASSGGLSSGANVLTF
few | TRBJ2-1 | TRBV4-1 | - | TGCGCCAGCAGCCAAGACAGGGGGGGGTACAATGAGCAGTTCTTC | CASSQDRGGYNEQFF
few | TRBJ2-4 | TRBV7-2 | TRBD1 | TGTGCCAGCAGCAGAGGGGGCGGAACCAAAAACATTCAGTACTTC | CASSRGGGTKNIQYF
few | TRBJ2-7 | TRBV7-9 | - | TGTGCCAGCAGCTTAGCCTTAGGACCGACACCGAACTACGAGCAGTACTTC | CASSLALGPTPNYEQYF
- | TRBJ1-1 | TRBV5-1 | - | TGCGCCAGCAGCTTGGGCTTAGCAGTTGTTAACACTGAAGCTTTCTTT | CASSLGLAVVNTEAFF
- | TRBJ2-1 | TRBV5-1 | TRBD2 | TGCGCCAGCAGCCCATTATCCCTAGCGGGAGGGGGTAATGAGCAGTTCTTC | CASSPLSLAGGGNEQFF
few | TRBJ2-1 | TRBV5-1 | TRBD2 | TGCGCCAGCAGCCCGAGACTAGCGGGAGGAATGAACAATGAGCAGTTCTTC | CASSPRLAGGMNNEQFF
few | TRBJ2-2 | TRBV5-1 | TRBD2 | TGCGCCAGCAGCTCCGGTCCACTAGCGGGGGACACCGGGGAGCTGTTTTTT | CASSSGPLAGDTGELFF
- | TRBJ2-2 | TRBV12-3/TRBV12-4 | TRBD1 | TGTGCCAGCAGTTTGGACAGGGGGCTTGGGGGGAACACCGGGGAGCTGTTTTTT | CASSLDRGLGGNTGELFF
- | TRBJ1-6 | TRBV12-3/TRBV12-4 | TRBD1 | TGTGCCAGCAACTCACGGGGACAGGGTAGTTCACCCCTCCACTTT | CASNSRGQGSSPLHF
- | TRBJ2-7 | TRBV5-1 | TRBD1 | TGCGCCAGCAGCCTAACCTCCCAGGGACAGGGGAGAGGGGAGCAGTACTTC | CASSLTSQGQGRGEQYF
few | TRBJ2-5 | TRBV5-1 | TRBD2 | TGCGCCAGCTCTAGCGGAGAGTGGCAAGAGACCCAGTACTTC | CASSSGEWQETQYF
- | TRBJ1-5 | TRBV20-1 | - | TGCAGTGCCTTTAGAGCCGGGAGTCAGCCCCAGCATTTT | CSAFRAGSQPQHF
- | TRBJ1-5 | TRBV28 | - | TGTGCCAGCAGACCCCCTCAGGGCAGTCAGCCCCAGCATTTT | CASRPPQGSQPQHF
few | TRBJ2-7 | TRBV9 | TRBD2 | TGTGCCAGCAGCCCTGCCCGACTAGCCCACTACGACTACGAGCAGTACTTC | CASSPARLAHYDYEQYF
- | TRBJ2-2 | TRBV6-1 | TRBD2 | TGTGCCAGCAGCGAAGGGACTAGAATCGGGGAGCTGTTTTTT | CASSEGTRIGELFF
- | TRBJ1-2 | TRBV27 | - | TGTGCCAGCAGCCAACGCCCTTTCTGGGGAATTGGCTACACCTTC | CASSQRPFWGIGYTF
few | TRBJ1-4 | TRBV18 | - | TGTGCCAGCACCCGGACCGCCCGGGGGGAAAAACTGTTTTTT | CASTRTARGEKLFF
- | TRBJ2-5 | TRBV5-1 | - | TGCGCCAGCGGCTTTTCGGGGGAGACCCAGTACTTC | CASGFSGETQYF